Listed here is a single T cell receptor beta chain. This clone was detected only a few times. Its antigen is unknown. Per-nucleotide qualities are absent, and no much larger clonotype sits a single base away. The sample originates from a study of cytomegalovirus exposure and HLA in healthy donors (dated by TCRdb to about 2017). Concerning the study at large: An earlier analysis of 587 of the donors reported approximately 260 Gb of sequence data and 90 million to 120 million unique TCR beta sequences obtained from approximately 180 million T cells. Genome-wide SNP genotypes for about 65% of the 666 donors were used in a later genetic analysis, which treated that subset as a discovery cohort. The study used immunosequencing to profile the T cell repertoires of under 700 subjects and linked those repertoires to cytomegalovirus serostatus. HLA typing included class I and class II loci at four-digit resolution. The aim of the study was to test whether cataloging public T cell receptors could identify signatures of past pathogen exposure. Of the 300 to 450 genotyped donors, roughly 80% fell in the genetic ancestry cluster associated with self-reported Caucasian donors. Because of strong linkage in the cohort, a few DR-DQ haplotypes were treated as single units for association and clustering. To study patterns of TCR occurrence, a later analysis re-analyzed previously published TCR beta repertoires from several hundred donors and added high-resolution HLA genotyping. The later analysis used no new phenotypic data to find candidate immune exposures, relying instead on TCR beta sequences and their occurrence across donors. Besides the first cohort of around 700 subjects, a separate validation cohort made up of over 95 different subjects was used. Across approximately 420 genotyped donors of the cohort, an average of roughly 250,000 unique TCR beta nucleotide sequences per donor were sequenced, and roughly a sixth of those sequences were non-productive. Approximately 310 gigabases of sequencing data and approximately 85 million unique TCR sequences were included in an early release covering about 700 HLA-typed donors. Alongside the repertoire data, information on donor age, sex, ethnicity and CMV serostatus was compiled. The number of typed donors differed by locus: roughly 629-640 for A, B, C, DRB1 and DQB1; 500 to 550 for DQA1; 606 for DPA1; and around 470 for DPB1. An earlier analysis of fewer than 700 of the donors applied high-throughput TCR beta sequencing to assess whether each TCR beta V gene segment acted as functional or pseudogenic. To predict cytomegalovirus infection status, the study combined high-throughput TCR immunosequencing, statistical association of individual TCRs with disease status, and machine learning. All discovery cohort repertoires had been generated on a single sequencing platform. Results and caveats for the whole study, not just this receptor: Several of the top co-occurrence clusters appeared to be linked to parvovirus B19, influenza, CMV and Epstein-Barr virus, according to a later analysis. In this cohort, only TCR beta chains were sequenced, and detectable features were limited by the absence of alpha or paired-chain data. The presence/absence analyses assumed that sequencing depth was roughly uniform across donors, and that assumption may not be true. While some public TCRs were present in many individuals, most TCR sequences turned up only very rarely across donors. The earlier analysis of 587 of the donors excluded some 15 rarely observed V segments, including chromosome 9 orphons, because counts were too low. A group of highly shared sequence variants was considered likely to be a technical artifact of the sequencing pipeline. A further reported finding was that TCR beta sequences accurately predicted the HLA-A and HLA-B alleles for most subjects in the first cohort. In a later analysis, around 17,000 TCR beta sequences were associated with specific HLA alleles at a false discovery rate of 0.05. It was suggested by the authors that the approach could potentially be generalized to other disease states and immunological phenotypes. HLA typing was unavailable for some donors at each locus, so association tests used only the typed subset. According to a later analysis, most CMV-associated TCR beta chains appeared to be HLA-restricted, and the HLA associations seemed to be driven largely by CMV exposure. In an earlier analysis of fewer than 750 of the donors, most TCR beta V segments were observed in productive rearrangements about 87% or about 30% of the time, broadly matching IMGT annotations. Linkage disequilibrium might explain the correlated functional status among segregating V segments, but an unknown experimental factor could not be excluded. Cytomegalovirus status was reported to be diagnosed by the classifier with high specificity and sensitivity in both the original and validation cohorts. In a later analysis, TCR association rates were found to vary across HLA loci, with the most associated TCRs seen for DRB1 alleles and the fewest for HLA-C alleles. A later genetic analysis associated a missense DCLRE1C variant with V-gene and J-gene trimming of TCR beta chains, and an independent cohort replicated the association. Strong co-occurrence of HLA alleles, especially DR and DQ, made assigning TCR associations to individual alleles difficult. In a later genetic analysis, fewer N-insertions in productive TCRs were reported among donors in an Asian-associated ancestry cluster than the roughly 640-donor mean. In vitro tests confirmed that three of the cytomegalovirus-associated TCR beta chains recognize cytomegalovirus antigens. The only immune exposure information available for the cohort was CMV serostatus. In a later analysis, HLA-associated TCR beta chains were found to be more clonally expanded and to have lower generation probabilities than equally common non-associated chains. Because the 87-base-pair reads could not distinguish some IMGT-functional V segments, including TRBV6-2 and TRBV6-3, those segments were excluded. A total of 150 to 200 TCR beta chains were listed by the study as associated with cytomegalovirus.

Trimming removed 3 bases from V and 0 bases from J; the gene matches leave 14 bases unexplained. CDR1 and CDR2 (MNHEY, SMNVEV) derive from the germline V gene (reference sequence). The CDR3 numbers 18 residues from cysteine through phenylalanine. The read is trimmed to its CDR3 DNA, 54 bases read in frame from base 1. The cohort comprised some 730 healthy bone marrow donors. At the time of sampling, every cohort member was nominally healthy, though immune exposures that went unrecorded were likely present. The donor was CMV seropositive and belonged to the group of a few hundred seropositive cohort members. A peripheral blood sample was provided by each donor, and peripheral blood mononuclear cells were used for TCR beta sequencing. The Qiagen DNeasy Blood Extraction Kit was used to extract genomic DNA from the blood cell samples. Libraries were prepared through the immunoSEQ multiplex PCR assay. For the multiplex PCR, a mixture combining 60 forward primers for TCR Vbeta segments and 13 reverse primers for TCR Jbeta segments was used. A multiplex PCR assay on genomic DNA amplified the CDR3 region of rearranged TCR beta genes. The amplified TCR beta libraries were sequenced on the Illumina HiSeq System as 87-base-pair reads. The source study handled its data this way. Across the 670 or so repertoires, a later analysis counted roughly 84 million unique TCR beta chains, 8.5 million to 12 million of which were shared by at least two donors. Raw reads were error-corrected and collapsed into unique sequences by a nearest-neighbor algorithm in which closely related sequences were merged to remove PCR and sequencing errors. Alignment of CDR3 sequences to IMGT reference sequences was used to assign V, D and J gene segments. For a sequence to be retained, a match of at least six nucleotides to both a V gene segment and a J gene segment was required. Rearrangements were classified as productive when the CDR3 lacked stop codons and remained in frame with V and J, and all other rearrangements were classified as non-productive. Following IMGT convention, CDR3 was defined as the stretch from the second conserved V-encoded cysteine to the conserved J-encoded phenylalanine. Sequences without an unambiguous match to a single V gene segment were excluded from the earlier analysis of about 640 of the donors. An earlier analysis of under 750 of the donors called V segments functional above 56.7% productive rearrangements and segregating when the between-donor standard deviation exceeded 5%. A statistical classification framework was built for diagnosing cytomegalovirus status from the catalog of TCR beta chain sequences. V and J gene assignment, in a later analysis, came from comparing TCR nucleotide sequences with IMGT/GENE-DB human TR gene sequences. A later analysis assigned CDR3 sequences and most-parsimonious VDJ recombination scenarios with the TCRdist pipeline. In a later analysis, each TCR beta chain was defined by its CDR3 amino acid sequence together with its V-gene family, and reads without a unique V-gene family were excluded. To address suspected cross-contamination and a sequencing artifact, a later analysis removed approximately 590 highly shared, low-generation-probability nucleotide sequences. For each public chain, a later analysis derived a clonal expansion index from normalized ranks of inferred template counts within each repertoire. In a later analysis, generation probabilities were computed using a VDJ recombination model fitted to out-of-frame rearrangements, and the results were checked against IGoR. In a later analysis, TCR-TCR, TCR-HLA and TCR-CMV co-occurrence was scored with hypergeometric tests, and a repertoire-size bias correction was applied to TCR pairs. To estimate false discovery rates, a later analysis permuted the HLA or CMV assignments 20 times. A later analysis grouped co-occurring TCRs with DBSCAN, adding TCRdist sequence similarity when clustering within HLA-allele-positive subsets. Co-occurrence clustering excluded repertoires with fewer than 30,000 or more than 120,000 public chains, plus five with anomalous nucleotide sharing. This immuneACCESS table, as held by TCRdb, lists in-frame sequences with V and J called but not all clones. Of the missing ones, under half trace to an unresolved V gene in checked studies; the others have no known cause. Clone size and the V and J calls come from that table; the DNA yielded D and trimming. For this sample there are roughly 130,000 clones; 74% appear just once. Of the sample, 4.3% is held by the ten largest clones.

The origin of this receptor is a man younger than 30 in good health and CMV-seropositive. This receptor chain uses TRBV27 and TRBJ2-7, and 7 junction bases match TRBD1. The sequenced sample consisted of PBMCs. The CDR3 amino acid sequence is: CASSFAGVGTAFSYEQYF. DNA sequence: TGTGCCAGCAGTTTCGCGGGCGTTGGGACAGCATTCTCCTACGAGCAGTACTTC.